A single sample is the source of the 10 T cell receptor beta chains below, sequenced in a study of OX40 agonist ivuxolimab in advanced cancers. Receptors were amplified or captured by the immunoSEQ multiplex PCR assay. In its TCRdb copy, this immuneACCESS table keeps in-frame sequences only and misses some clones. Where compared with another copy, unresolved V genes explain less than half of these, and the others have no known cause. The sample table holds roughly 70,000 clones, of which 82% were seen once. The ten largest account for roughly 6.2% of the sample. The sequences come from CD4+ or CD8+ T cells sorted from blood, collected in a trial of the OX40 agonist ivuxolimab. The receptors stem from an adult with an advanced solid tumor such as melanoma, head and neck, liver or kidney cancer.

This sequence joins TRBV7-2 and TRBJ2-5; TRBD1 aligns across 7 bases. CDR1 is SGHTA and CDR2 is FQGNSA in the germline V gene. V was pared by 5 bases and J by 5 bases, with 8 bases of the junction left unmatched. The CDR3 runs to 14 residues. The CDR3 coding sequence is TGTGCCAGCAGCCCACAGGGGAACGGGGAGACCCAGTACTTC. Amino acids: CASSPQGNGETQYF.

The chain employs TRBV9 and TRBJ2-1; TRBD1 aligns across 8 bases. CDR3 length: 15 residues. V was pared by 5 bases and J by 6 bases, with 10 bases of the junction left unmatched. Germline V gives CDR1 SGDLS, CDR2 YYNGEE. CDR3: CASSRLPDRGNEQFF. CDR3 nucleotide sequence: TGTGCCAGCAGTCGCCTCCCAGACAGGGGCAATGAGCAGTTCTTC.

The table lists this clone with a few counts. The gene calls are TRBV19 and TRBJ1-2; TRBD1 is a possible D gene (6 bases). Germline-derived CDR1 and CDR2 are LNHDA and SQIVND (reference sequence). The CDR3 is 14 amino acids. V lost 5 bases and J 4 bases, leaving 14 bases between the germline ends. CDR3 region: CASSPPGHLYGYTF. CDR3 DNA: TGTGCCAGTAGTCCCCCGGGACACCTCTATGGCTACACCTTC.

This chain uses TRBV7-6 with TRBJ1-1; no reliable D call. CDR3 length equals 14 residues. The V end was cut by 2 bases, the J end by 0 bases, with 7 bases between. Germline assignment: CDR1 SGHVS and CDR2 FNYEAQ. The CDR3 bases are TGTGCCAGCAGCTTAAACAGCTTGAACACTGAAGCTTTCTTT. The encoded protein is CASSLNSLNTEAFF.

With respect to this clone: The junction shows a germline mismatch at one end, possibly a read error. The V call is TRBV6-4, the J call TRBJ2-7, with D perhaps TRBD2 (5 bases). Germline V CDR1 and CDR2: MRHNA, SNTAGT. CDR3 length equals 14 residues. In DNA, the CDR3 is TGTGCCAGCAGTTACTCCGCGGGCGGCTACGAGCAGTACTTC. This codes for CASSYSAGGYEQYF.

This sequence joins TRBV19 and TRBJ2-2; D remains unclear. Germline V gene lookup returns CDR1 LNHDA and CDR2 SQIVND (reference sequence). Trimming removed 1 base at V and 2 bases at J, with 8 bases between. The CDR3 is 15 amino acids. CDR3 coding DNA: TGTGCCAGTAGTATAGCCCGGGTCAACACCGGGGAGCTGTTTTTT. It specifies CASSIARVNTGELFF.

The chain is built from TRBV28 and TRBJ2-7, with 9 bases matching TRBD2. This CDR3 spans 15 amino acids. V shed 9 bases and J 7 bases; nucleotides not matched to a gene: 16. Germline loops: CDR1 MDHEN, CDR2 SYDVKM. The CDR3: CASLGQDLLAGEQYF. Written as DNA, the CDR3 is TGTGCCAGTTTGGGGCAGGACCTACTAGCGGGTGAGCAGTACTTC.

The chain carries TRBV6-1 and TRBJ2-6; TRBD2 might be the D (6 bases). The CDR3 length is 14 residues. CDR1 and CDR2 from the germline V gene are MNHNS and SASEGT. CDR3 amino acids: CPKGGAPGANVLTF. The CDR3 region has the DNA TGTCCAAAAGGAGGGGCCCCTGGGGCCAACGTCCTGACTTTC.

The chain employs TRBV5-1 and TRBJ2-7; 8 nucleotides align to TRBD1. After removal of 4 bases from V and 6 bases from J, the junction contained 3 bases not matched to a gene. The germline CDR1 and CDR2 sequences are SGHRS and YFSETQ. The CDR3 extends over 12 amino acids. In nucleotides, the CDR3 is TGCGCCAGCAGCGTCACAGGGGGCGAGCAGTACTTC. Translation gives CASSVTGGEQYF.

The CDR3 region is CASSLGYNSPLHF. The CDR3 DNA follows: TGTGCCAGCAGCTTGGGATATAATTCACCCCTCCACTTT. This chain links TRBV7-3 with TRBJ1-6; D is undetermined. The germline V gene has CDR1 SGHTA and CDR2 FQGTGA. The CDR3 has 13 amino acids. V lost 3 bases and J 4 bases, leaving 4 bases between the germline ends.